What follows describes a single TCR beta chain. V lost 0 bases and J 3 bases, leaving 13 bases between the germline ends. Per the germline V gene, CDR1 is LGHNA and CDR2 is YNFKEQ. The CDR3 extends over 16 amino acids. The method was immunoSEQ multiplex PCR; TCRdb's version includes in-frame clones alone and lacks a portion of them. The profile shows approximately 100,000 clones, around 65% of them singletons. This sample stems from a study of shared clonotypes between healthy human individuals. The chain joins TRBV4-2 to TRBJ2-3; D might be TRBD1 (5 bases). The specimen was memory CD8+ T cells sorted from blood. Subset described: CD45RO+ cells pooled with CCR7-negative TemRA cells. This receptor was taken from a woman in her twenties or thirties in good health. CDR3 amino acids: CASSQEQDLATDTQYF. In DNA form, the CDR3 reads TGTGCCAGCAGCCAAGAACAGGATTTGGCGACAGATACGCAGTATTTT.